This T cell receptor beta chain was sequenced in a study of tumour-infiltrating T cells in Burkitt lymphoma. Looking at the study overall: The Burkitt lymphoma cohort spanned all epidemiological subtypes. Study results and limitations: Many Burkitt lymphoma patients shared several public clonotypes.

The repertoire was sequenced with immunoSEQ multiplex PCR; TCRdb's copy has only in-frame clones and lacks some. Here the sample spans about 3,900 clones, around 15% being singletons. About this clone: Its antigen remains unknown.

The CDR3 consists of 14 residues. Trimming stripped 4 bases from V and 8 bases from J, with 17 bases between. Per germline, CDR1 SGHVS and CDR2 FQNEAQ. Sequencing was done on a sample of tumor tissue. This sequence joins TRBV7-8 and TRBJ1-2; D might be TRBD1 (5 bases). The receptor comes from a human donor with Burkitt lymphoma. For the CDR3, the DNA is TGTGCCAGCAGCTCCATAGTGGGGGGGAAAGGCTACACCTTC. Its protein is CASSSIVGGKGYTF.